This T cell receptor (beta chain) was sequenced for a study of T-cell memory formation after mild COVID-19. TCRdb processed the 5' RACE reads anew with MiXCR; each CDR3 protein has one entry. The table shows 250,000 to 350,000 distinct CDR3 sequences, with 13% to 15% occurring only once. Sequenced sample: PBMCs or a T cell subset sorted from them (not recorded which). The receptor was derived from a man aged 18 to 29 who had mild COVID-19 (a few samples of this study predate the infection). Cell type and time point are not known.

CDR3 in amino acids: CASSPLGRDHEQYF. The CDR3 DNA follows: TGTGCCAGCAGCCCCCTGGGCAGGGACCACGAGCAGTACTTC. V is TRBV11-2 and J is TRBJ2-7, with D tentatively TRBD1 or TRBD2 (5 bases each). Trimming cost V 5 bases and J 5 bases, with 16 bases left between them. The length of the CDR3 is 14 residues. Germline V lookup: CDR1 SGHAT, CDR2 FQNNGV.